These 27 T cell receptor beta chains share one sample of origin, sequenced in a study of T cells in Graves' hyperthyroidism and ophthalmopathy (dated by TCRdb to the late 2010s). Receptor amplification or capture employed multiplex PCR. This sample was sequenced with an Illumina HiSeq 2000. The TCR beta CDR3 regions were amplified from the RNA transcripts. The TCR CDR3 was subjected to a first round of RT-PCR using the HTBI primer set and the Qiagen OneStep RT-PCR kit. The raw public data were reprocessed by TCRdb itself: fastp quality trimming at Q25, MiXCR clonotype calling, in-frame beta chains only. Identical CDR3 proteins give one entry, which carries the most common genes and DNA. The sample table lists fewer than 350,000 distinct CDR3 sequences, roughly 15% of them with a count of one. The top ten constitute 7% to 8.5% of the sample. The sequencing input was blood. These receptors all come from a woman aged 25-40 years with Graves' hyperthyroidism that later progressed to Graves' ophthalmopathy.

This clonotype was seen repeatedly, ten times or more. The chain's CDR3 is CAFRDRGSYEQYF. The CDR3, as DNA: TGTGCCTTCCGGGACAGGGGTTCCTACGAGCAGTACTTC. The genes are TRBV30 and TRBJ2-7; 10 bases agree with TRBD1. The CDR3 is 13 residues long. The junction had 4 bases not matched to a gene; V was cut back by 7 bases and J by 1 base. CDR1 and CDR2 from the germline V gene are GTSNPN and SVGIG (reference sequence).

This clonotype was detected only a few times. The chain uses TRBV5-1 and TRBJ2-1; no reliable D call. V shed 2 bases and J shed 0 bases, with 9 bases lying between them. Germline-derived CDR1 and CDR2 are SGHRS and YFSETQ. The CDR3 totals 15 residues. The CDR3 bases are TGCGCCAGCAGCTTATTACAGAGCTCCTACAATGAGCAGTTCTTC. This translates into CASSLLQSSYNEQFF. Full variable domain (missing parts from reference TRBV5-1 and TRBJ2-1): KAGVTQTPRYLIKTRGQQVTLSCSPISGHRSVSWYQQTPGQGLQFLFEYFSETQRNKGNFPGRFSGRQFSNSRSEMNVSTLELGDSALYLCASSLLQSSYNEQFFGPGTRLTVL.

The chain carries TRBV14 and TRBJ2-7; TRBD2 might be the D (6 bases). Deletions cut 0 bases from V and 3 bases from J, with 15 bases between. The germline gives CDR1 SGHDN, CDR2 FVKESK. The CDR3 runs to 16 residues. The CDR3 protein is CASSQDHGSFLYEQYF. The CDR3 bases are TGTGCCAGCAGCCAAGATCACGGGAGTTTTCTCTACGAGCAGTACTTC.

This clonotype was counted at least ten times. This chain links TRBV18 with TRBJ1-6; tentative D call: TRBD1 (5 bases). The CDR3 spans 13 residues. The ends were cut back, 2 bases at V and 7 bases at J, with 6 bases in the middle. Germline V gives CDR1 KGHSH, CDR2 LQKENI. DNA of the CDR3: TGTGCCAGCTCACCAGGGGGAAATTCACCCCTCCACTTT. It is translated as CASSPGGNSPLHF.

This clonotype was detected many times. The V call is TRBV18, the J call TRBJ1-1; the D is unclear. This CDR3 is 14 amino acids long. Trimming stripped 2 bases from V and 1 base from J, with 8 bases between. Germline V gene sequence: CDR1 KGHSH, CDR2 LQKENI. CDR3: CASSPSTGNTEAFF. The CDR3 region has the DNA TGTGCCAGCTCACCAAGTACGGGGAACACTGAAGCTTTCTTT.

The V and J genes are TRBV18 and TRBJ2-7; D is perhaps TRBD2 (5 bases). The CDR3 has 13 amino acids. Trimming took 2 bases from V and 5 from J, leaving 10 bases between them. Germline assignment: CDR1 KGHSH and CDR2 LQKENI. DNA of the CDR3: TGTGCCAGCTCACCAACCAGCGGAGACGAGCAGTACTTC. Translating it yields CASSPTSGDEQYF. Combining the CDR3 with reference TRBV18 and TRBJ2-7 gives the whole variable domain NAGVMQNPRHLVRRRGQEARLRCSPMKGHSHVYWYRQLPEEGLKFMVYLQKENIIDESGMPKERFSAEFPKEGPSILRIQQVVRGDSAAYFCASSPTSGDEQYFGPGTRLTVT.

On this clonotype: The CDR3 ends on some other residue instead of the conserved phenylalanine or tryptophan, so this is likely a read error. V usage is TRBV20-1 and J usage is TRBJ1-5; weak D call: TRBD1 (5 bases). CDR3 length: 13 residues. V was clipped by 5 bases and J by 4 bases, with 12 bases between them. Germline lookup yields CDR1 DFQATT and CDR2 SNEGSKA (reference sequence). CDR3 residues: CSAVAGLNQPQHL. CDR3 bases: TGCAGTGCTGTGGCAGGGTTGAATCAGCCCCAGCATCTT.

This clonotype was seen a handful of times. V gene TRBV5-4 combines with J gene TRBJ2-1; 11 bases are a match to TRBD1. The ends lost 4 bases at V and 10 bases at J; junction bases unmatched: 13. The CDR3 has 16 amino acids. The germline V gene encodes CDR1 SGHNT and CDR2 YYREEE (reference sequence). CDR3 in amino acids: CASSTDRGRRPEEQFF. Here the CDR3 DNA reads TGTGCCAGCAGCACGGACAGGGGGCGGCGTCCCGAGGAGCAGTTCTTC.

This clonotype was counted at least ten times. The V gene is TRBV7-2, the J gene TRBJ2-7; 7 bases agree with TRBD2. The CDR3 consists of 16 residues. V trimming: 5 bases; J trimming: 7 bases; junction bases outside the gene matches: 17. CDR1 and CDR2 (germline): SGHTA, FQGNSA. The CDR3 nucleotides read TGTGCCAGCAGCCTCCGGACGGGACTACTAACGGGGGAGCAGTACTTC. Translating gives CASSLRTGLLTGEQYF.

This clonotype was recorded at least ten times. The chain links TRBV12-3 or TRBV12-4 to TRBJ1-4; no reliable D call. The CDR3 extends over 12 amino acids. V lost 3 bases, J lost 8 bases, and 7 bases lay in between. In DNA, the CDR3 is TGTGCCAGCAGTTTCAACGACGAAAAACTGTTTTTT. Protein: CASSFNDEKLFF.

This chain's CDR3 is CASSGQSSYNSPLHF. CDR3 DNA: TGTGCCAGCAGTGGACAGAGCTCCTATAATTCACCCCTCCACTTT. The chain joins TRBV6-1 to TRBJ1-6; a weak D match, TRBD1 (5 bases). The CDR3 extends over 15 amino acids. Germline V gene data show CDR1 as MNHNS and CDR2 as SASEGT. Trimming stripped 4 bases from V and 0 bases from J, with 7 bases between.

This clonotype was observed many times. This chain connects TRBV27 to TRBJ2-7, with D possibly TRBD2 on 6 matching bases. This CDR3 has 15 residues. CDR1 is MNHEY, CDR2 SMNVEV, per germline (reference sequence). The V and J ends lost 4 bases and 5 bases respectively, with 18 bases between them. The CDR3 spells CASSSDPGEWNEQYF. The CDR3 DNA reads as TGTGCCAGCAGTTCGGACCCGGGAGAATGGAACGAGCAGTACTTC.

This clonotype was counted at least ten times. The V call is TRBV6-5, the J call TRBJ1-6; D is unclear. The V end lost 2 bases, the J end lost 2 bases, and 10 bases lay between the germline ends. The CDR3 loop spans 16 amino acids. Germline assignment: CDR1 MNHEY and CDR2 SVGAGI. The CDR3 nucleotides are TGTGCCAGCAGTTACGGTGGCGGAGCCTATAATTCACCCCTCCACTTT. Amino acid sequence: CASSYGGGAYNSPLHF.

The sample holds many counts of this clonotype. V is TRBV7-9 and J is TRBJ2-1; possible D gene TRBD2, 5 bases. The length of the CDR3 is 15 residues. Trimming pared 4 bases from V and 3 bases from J, leaving 13 bases between. The germline V gene encodes CDR1 SEHNR and CDR2 FQNEAQ (reference sequence). The CDR3: CASSSPTTYYNEQFF. The DNA for the CDR3 is TGTGCCAGCAGCTCCCCGACTACTTACTACAATGAGCAGTTCTTC.

This clonotype was seen at least ten times. The rearrangement links TRBV2 to TRBJ1-5; TRBD1 might be the D (6 bases). This CDR3 contains 15 residues. Looked up from germline, CDR1 is SNHLY and CDR2 is FYNNEI. Trimming took 6 bases from V and 3 from J, leaving 15 bases between them. CDR3 DNA: TGTGCCAGCAGCGGAGGCGACAGGCTCAATCAGCCCCAGCATTTT. Its translation: CASSGGDRLNQPQHF.

This clonotype was counted ten times or more. The rearrangement joins TRBV3-1 to TRBJ1-4; weak D call: TRBD1 (5 bases). This CDR3 is built from 16 residues. V lost 0 bases and J 5 bases, leaving 13 bases between the germline ends. Germline V gene sequence: CDR1 LGHDT, CDR2 YNNKEL (reference sequence). The CDR3 nucleotides read TGTGCCAGCAGCCAAGAAACGCAGGGCGGAAATGAAAAACTGTTTTTT. This encodes CASSQETQGGNEKLFF. Full variable domain (missing parts from reference TRBV3-1 and TRBJ1-4): DTAVSQTPKYLVTQMGNDKSIKCEQNLGHDTMYWYKQDSKKFLKIMFSYNNKELIINETVPNRFSPKSPDKAHLNLHINSLELGDSAVYFCASSQETQGGNEKLFFGSGTQLSVL.

This clonotype was recorded many times. This chain connects TRBV3-1 to TRBJ1-1; weak D call: TRBD1 (6 bases). Germline V gene sequence: CDR1 LGHDT, CDR2 YNNKEL (reference sequence). This CDR3 is built from 11 residues. Trimming removed 3 bases from V and 11 bases from J, with 10 bases in between. As DNA, the CDR3 is TGTGCCAGCAGCCAGGGGGCGAAGGCTTTCTTT. Its translation is CASSQGAKAFF.

This clonotype was counted many times. The gene calls are TRBV6-1 and TRBJ1-5; 7 nucleotides align to TRBD1. The CDR3 has 14 residues. With V trimmed by 6 bases and J by 2 bases, 4 bases remained unmatched. CDR1 is MNHNS, CDR2 SASEGT, per germline. Here the CDR3 reads CASSSGTGNQPQHF. The CDR3 DNA is TGTGCCAGCAGCTCCGGGACAGGCAATCAGCCCCAGCATTTT.

This clonotype has a count of ten or more. This chain joins TRBV27 and TRBJ2-7; TRBD2 agrees at 10 bases. The J segment lost 5 bases and the V segment lost 5 bases, leaving 12 bases of the junction unmatched. The CDR3 runs 16 residues. Germline CDR1 reads MNHEY; CDR2 reads SMNVEV (reference sequence). The CDR3 region is CASSISGGIGRDEQYF. CDR3 coding DNA: TGTGCCAGCAGTATTAGCGGGGGGATTGGCCGGGACGAGCAGTACTTC.

This clonotype has at least ten counts. The chain is built from TRBV9 and TRBJ2-1; 11 bases are a match to TRBD2. Germline CDR1 reads SGDLS; CDR2 reads YYNGEE. J was trimmed by 2 bases and V by 4 bases; bases with no gene match: 5. The CDR3 is made up of 16 amino acids. In nucleotides, the CDR3 is TGTGCCAGCAGCTTAGTGACTAGCGGGGCCTACAATGAGCAGTTCTTC. It yields the protein CASSLVTSGAYNEQFF.

This clonotype was seen a few times. A clone one base away is much larger, so this may be a read error. The rearrangement links TRBV2 to TRBJ1-5; D remains unclear. This CDR3 is built from 15 residues. Germline V gene sequence: CDR1 SNHLY, CDR2 FYNNEI. The germline V and J ends were trimmed by 8 bases and 4 bases, with 18 bases remaining between them. CDR3 sequence (DNA): TGTGCCAGCGAACCAAGCGGAGAAATTAATCAGCCCCAGCATTTT. As protein: CASEPSGEINQPQHF.

This clonotype appeared a few times. V usage is TRBV7-6 and J usage is TRBJ2-2; the match to TRBD1 covers 7 bases. Trimming at V came to 5 bases and at J to 6 bases, leaving 15 bases not matched to a gene. Germline V gene sequence: CDR1 SGHVS, CDR2 FNYEAQ. This CDR3 spans 17 amino acids. Here the CDR3 DNA reads TGTGCCAGCAGCCTAGGGCGATGGCAGGGGGTTCCCGGGGAGCTGTTTTTT. It is translated as CASSLGRWQGVPGELFF.

The V gene is TRBV19, the J gene TRBJ2-7; D is perhaps TRBD2 (5 bases). This CDR3 region has 16 residues. The germline CDR1 and CDR2 sequences are LNHDA and SQIVND (reference sequence). Between the trimmed V and J ends, which lost 5 bases and 1 base, there was a span of 18 bases. The CDR3 region is CASSLSGLTASYEQYF. CDR3 bases: TGTGCCAGTAGTCTAAGCGGTCTCACAGCGTCCTACGAGCAGTACTTC.

This clonotype showed up many times. The rearrangement joins TRBV3-1 to TRBJ1-3; D unresolved. Trimming took 1 base from V and 9 from J, leaving 13 bases between them. The CDR3 is 14 amino acids. CDR1 is LGHDT and CDR2 is YNNKEL in the germline V gene (reference sequence). CDR3 coding DNA: TGTGCCAGCAGCCAAGGGGATGCACCGGGCACCATATATTTT. Amino acid sequence: CASSQGDAPGTIYF.

The table lists this clonotype with many counts. The gene calls are TRBV10-3 and TRBJ1-6; D is possibly TRBD1 (5 bases). Germline values: CDR1 ENHRY, CDR2 SYGVKD. V shed 0 bases and J shed 5 bases, with 11 bases lying between them. The CDR3 has 16 residues. CDR3 region: CAISESRGVDNSPLHF. The CDR3 DNA reads as TGTGCCATCAGTGAGTCACGGGGGGTCGATAATTCACCCCTCCACTTT.

The sample holds a few counts of this clonotype. This chain joins TRBV20-1 and TRBJ1-2, with 7 bases that match TRBD1. J lost 2 bases, V lost 6 bases, and 3 bases had no gene match. Germline V gene sequence: CDR1 DFQATT, CDR2 SNEGSKA (reference sequence). This CDR3 is built from 12 residues. CDR3 amino acids: CSAETGNYGYTF. CDR3 nucleotide sequence: TGCAGTGCCGAGACAGGGAACTATGGCTACACCTTC.

This clonotype was seen ten or more times. V usage is TRBV3-1 and J usage is TRBJ1-4; no clear D gene. CDR1 LGHDT and CDR2 YNNKEL come from the germline V gene (reference sequence). With 0 bases removed from V and 5 bases from J, the gap between germline ends came to 7 bases. There are 14 residues in the CDR3. The CDR3 spells CASSQEGWNEKLFF. The CDR3 DNA reads TGTGCCAGCAGCCAAGAGGGGTGGAATGAAAAACTGTTTTTT.